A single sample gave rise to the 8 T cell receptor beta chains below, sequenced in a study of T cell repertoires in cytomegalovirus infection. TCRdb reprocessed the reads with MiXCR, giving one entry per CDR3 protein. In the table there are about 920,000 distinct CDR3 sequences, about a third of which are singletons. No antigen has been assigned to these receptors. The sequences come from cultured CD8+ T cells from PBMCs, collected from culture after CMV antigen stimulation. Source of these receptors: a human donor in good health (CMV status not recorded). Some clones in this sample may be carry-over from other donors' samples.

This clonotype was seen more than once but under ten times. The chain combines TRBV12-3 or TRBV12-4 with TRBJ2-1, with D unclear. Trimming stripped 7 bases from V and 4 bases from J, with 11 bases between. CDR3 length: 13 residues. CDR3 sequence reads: CASTLVSYNEQFF. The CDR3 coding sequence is TGTGCCAGCACCCTGGTCAGTTACAATGAGCAGTTCTTC.

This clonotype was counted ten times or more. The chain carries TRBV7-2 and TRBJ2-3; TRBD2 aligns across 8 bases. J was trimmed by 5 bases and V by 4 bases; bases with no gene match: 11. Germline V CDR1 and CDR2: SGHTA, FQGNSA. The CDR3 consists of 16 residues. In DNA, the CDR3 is TGTGCCAGCAGCTCCCCCCCTGGGCTAGCGGGAGATACGCAGTATTTT. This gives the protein CASSSPPGLAGDTQYF.

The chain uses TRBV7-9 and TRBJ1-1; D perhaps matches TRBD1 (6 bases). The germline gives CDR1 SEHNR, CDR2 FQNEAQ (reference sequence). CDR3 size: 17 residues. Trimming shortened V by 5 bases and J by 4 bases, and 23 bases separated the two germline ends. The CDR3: CASSPPQGRRYRTEAFF. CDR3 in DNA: TGTGCCAGCAGCCCCCCACAGGGACGGAGGTATCGCACTGAAGCTTTCTTT. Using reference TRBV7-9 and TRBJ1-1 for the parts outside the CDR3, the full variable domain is DTGVSQNPRHKITKRGQNVTFRCDPISEHNRLYWYRQTLGQGPEFLTYFQNEAQLEKSRLLSDRFSAERPKGSFSTLEIQRTEQGDSAMYLCASSPPQGRRYRTEAFFGQGTRLTVV.

CDR3: CVSSLDRMSSYEQYV. As DNA, the CDR3 is TGTGTCAGCAGCTTAGACAGAATGAGCTCCTACGAGCAGTACGTC. V gene TRBV7-9 combines with J gene TRBJ2-7; a weak D match, TRBD1 (5 bases). The germline gives CDR1 SEHNR, CDR2 FQNEAQ (reference sequence). CDR3 size: 15 residues.

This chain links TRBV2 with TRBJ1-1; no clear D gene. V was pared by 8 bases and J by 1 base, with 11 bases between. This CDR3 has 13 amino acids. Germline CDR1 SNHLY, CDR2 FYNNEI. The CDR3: CASVWQKNTEAFF. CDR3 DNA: TGTGCCAGCGTTTGGCAGAAGAACACTGAAGCTTTCTTT.

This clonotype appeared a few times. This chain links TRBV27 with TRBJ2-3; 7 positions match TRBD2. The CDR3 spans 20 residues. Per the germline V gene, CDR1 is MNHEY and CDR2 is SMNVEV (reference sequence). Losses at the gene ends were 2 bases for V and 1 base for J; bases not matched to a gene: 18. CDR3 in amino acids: CASSLGMSGVLGGGTDTQYF. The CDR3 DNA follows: TGTGCCAGCAGTTTAGGGATGAGCGGGGTCTTAGGAGGGGGCACAGATACGCAGTATTTT.

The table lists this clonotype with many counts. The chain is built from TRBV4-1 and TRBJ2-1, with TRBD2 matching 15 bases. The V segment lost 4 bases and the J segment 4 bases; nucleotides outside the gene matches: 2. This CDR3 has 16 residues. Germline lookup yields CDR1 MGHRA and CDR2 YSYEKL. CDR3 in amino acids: CASSRTSGGEYNEQFF. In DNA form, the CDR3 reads TGCGCCAGCAGCCGGACTAGCGGGGGGGAGTACAATGAGCAGTTCTTC.

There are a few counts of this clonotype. CDR3: CASSPVQGEADTQYF. The CDR3 nucleotides read TGTGCCAGCAGCCCGGTACAGGGGGAGGCAGATACGCAGTATTTT. The chain couples TRBV7-9 to TRBJ2-3, with 8 positions matching TRBD1. Germline CDR1 reads SEHNR; CDR2 reads FQNEAQ (reference sequence). The trim removed 5 bases at V and 4 bases at J, leaving 8 bases unmatched. CDR3 length: 15 amino acids.